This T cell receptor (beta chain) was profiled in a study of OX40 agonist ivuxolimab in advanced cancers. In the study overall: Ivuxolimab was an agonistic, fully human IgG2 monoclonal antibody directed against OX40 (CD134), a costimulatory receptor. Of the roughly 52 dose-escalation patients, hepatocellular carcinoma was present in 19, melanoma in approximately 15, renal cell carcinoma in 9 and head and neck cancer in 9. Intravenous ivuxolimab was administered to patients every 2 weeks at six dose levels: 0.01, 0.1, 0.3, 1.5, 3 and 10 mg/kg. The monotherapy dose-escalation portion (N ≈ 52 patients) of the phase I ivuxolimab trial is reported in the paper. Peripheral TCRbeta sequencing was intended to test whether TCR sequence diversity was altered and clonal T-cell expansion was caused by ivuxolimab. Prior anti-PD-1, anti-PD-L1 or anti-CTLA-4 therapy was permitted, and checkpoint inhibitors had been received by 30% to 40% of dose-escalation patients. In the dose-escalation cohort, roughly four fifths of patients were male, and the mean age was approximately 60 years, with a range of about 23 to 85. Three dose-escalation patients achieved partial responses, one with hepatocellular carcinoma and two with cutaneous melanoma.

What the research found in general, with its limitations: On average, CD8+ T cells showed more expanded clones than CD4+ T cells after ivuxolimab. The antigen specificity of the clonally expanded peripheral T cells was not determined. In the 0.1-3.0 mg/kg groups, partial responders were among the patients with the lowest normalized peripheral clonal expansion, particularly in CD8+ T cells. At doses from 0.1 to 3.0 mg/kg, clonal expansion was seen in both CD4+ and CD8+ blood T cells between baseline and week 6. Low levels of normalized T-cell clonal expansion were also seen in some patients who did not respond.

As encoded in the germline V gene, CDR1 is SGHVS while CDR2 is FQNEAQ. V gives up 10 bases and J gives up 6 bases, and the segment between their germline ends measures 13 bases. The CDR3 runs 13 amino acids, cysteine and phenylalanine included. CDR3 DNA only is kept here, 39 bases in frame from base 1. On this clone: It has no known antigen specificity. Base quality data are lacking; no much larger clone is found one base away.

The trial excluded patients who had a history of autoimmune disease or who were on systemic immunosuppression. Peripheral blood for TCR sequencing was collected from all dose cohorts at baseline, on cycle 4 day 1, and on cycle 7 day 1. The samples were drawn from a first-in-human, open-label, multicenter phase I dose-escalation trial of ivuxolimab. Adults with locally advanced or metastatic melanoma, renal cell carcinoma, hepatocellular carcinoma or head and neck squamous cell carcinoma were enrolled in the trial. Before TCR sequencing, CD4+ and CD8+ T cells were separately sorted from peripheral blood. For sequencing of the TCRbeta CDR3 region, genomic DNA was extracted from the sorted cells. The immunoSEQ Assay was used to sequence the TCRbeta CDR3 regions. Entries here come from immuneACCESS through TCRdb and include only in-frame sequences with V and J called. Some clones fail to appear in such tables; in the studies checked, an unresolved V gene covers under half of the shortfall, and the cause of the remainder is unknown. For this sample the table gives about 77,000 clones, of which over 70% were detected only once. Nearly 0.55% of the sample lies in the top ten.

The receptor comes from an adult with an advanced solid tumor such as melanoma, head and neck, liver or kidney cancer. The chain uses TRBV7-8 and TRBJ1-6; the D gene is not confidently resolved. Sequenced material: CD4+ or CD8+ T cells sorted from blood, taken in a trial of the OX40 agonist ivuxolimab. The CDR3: CATQISSNSPLHF. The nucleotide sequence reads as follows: TGTGCCACCCAAATCTCCAGTAATTCACCCCTCCACTTT.